The 9 T cell receptor beta chains below were found in one sample sequenced in a study of human T cells and chemical hapten exposure (dated by TCRdb to the early 2020s). In the paper's terms, the time point label means: healthy volunteer bleed at 6 weeks. Total RNA was extracted from unfractionated whole blood collected in Tempus Blood RNA tubes. Receptors were amplified or captured by RACE. TCRdb shows the sequencer as NextSeq 500. TCRdb reran the public reads through fastp at Q25 and MiXCR, keeping productive beta chains. Rows are combined by CDR3 protein, so each entry shows the most common genes and DNA. The sample profile shows about 47,000 distinct CDR3 sequences; about 4% of them were found once. The ten largest clonotypes hold 5.6% of the sample. The source material was whole blood. These receptors were obtained from a human donor in good health. Some clones in this sample may be carry-over from other donors' samples.

This clonotype was observed at least ten times. This chain links TRBV20-1 with TRBJ1-4; TRBD1 matches 7 bases. Per the germline V gene, CDR1 is DFQATT and CDR2 is SNEGSKA (reference sequence). The CDR3 runs 14 residues. V was pared by 2 bases and J by 5 bases, with 5 bases of the junction left unmatched. The CDR3 here is CSARTGAENEKLFF. The CDR3 DNA reads TGCAGTGCTAGAACAGGGGCAGAAAATGAAAAACTGTTTTTT.

This clonotype was detected many times. V usage is TRBV5-8 and J usage is TRBJ1-4; D is unclear. Between the trimmed V and J ends, which lost 5 bases and 0 bases, there was a span of 14 bases. The CDR3 is made up of 16 amino acids. The germline gives CDR1 SGHTS, CDR2 YDEGEE. The CDR3 region has the DNA TGTGCCAGCAGGAACGTAGATTGGGCAACTAATGAAAAACTGTTTTTT. Residues: CASRNVDWATNEKLFF.

This clonotype was detected once. A read error is possible here, since a much larger clone lies one base away. The chain recombines TRBV5-6 with TRBJ2-7; 9 nucleotides agree with TRBD1. The length of the CDR3 is 14 residues. Germline V lookup: CDR1 SGHDT, CDR2 YYEEEE. The CDR3 spells CVSSRDRDAYEQYF. The CDR3 nucleotides read TGTGTCAGCAGCAGGGACAGGGACGCCTACGAGCAGTACTTC.

This clonotype came up many times. The chain has TRBV28 and TRBJ2-6; D might be TRBD2 (5 bases). The CDR3 loop spans 19 amino acids. Trimming removed 2 bases from V and 0 bases from J, with 17 bases in between. Germline assignment: CDR1 MDHEN and CDR2 SYDVKM. Here the CDR3 DNA reads TGTGCCAGCAGTTTAAGTTGGGCGGGCCTTAGCTCTGGGGCCAACGTCCTGACTTTC. Encoded protein: CASSLSWAGLSSGANVLTF.

The genes are TRBV6-5 and TRBJ1-1; tentatively, D is TRBD1 (6 bases). Germline V gene sequence: CDR1 MNHEY, CDR2 SVGAGI. The CDR3 length is 17 residues. V was cut by 2 bases and J by 4 bases, with 20 bases left in between. For the CDR3, the DNA is TGTGCCAGCAGTTACCAGCCGTGGGAGGGGGGAAGCACTGAAGCTTTCTTT. Encoded protein: CASSYQPWEGGSTEAFF.

This clonotype appeared many times. The chain links TRBV12-3 or TRBV12-4 to TRBJ2-5; D call uncertain. CDR3 length: 14 residues. Trimming left V 6 bases short and J 1 base short, with 12 bases between. The CDR3 nucleotides read TGTGCCAGCAGGATTAGGCGGACCCAAGAGACCCAGTACTTC. It encodes CASRIRRTQETQYF.

This clonotype was detected ten times or more. The chain couples TRBV7-2 to TRBJ1-4; D gene uncertain. V was clipped by 5 bases and J by 0 bases, with 7 bases between them. Germline CDR1 is SGHTA and CDR2 is FQGNSA. This CDR3 has 14 amino acids. The CDR3 spells CASSLQATNEKLFF. CDR3 bases: TGTGCCAGCAGCCTCCAGGCAACTAATGAAAAACTGTTTTTT.

This clonotype was recorded at least ten times. This chain joins TRBV12-3 or TRBV12-4 and TRBJ2-1; 11 bases are shared with TRBD2. Trimming cost V 4 bases and J 5 bases; bases outside gene matches: 7. The CDR3 contains 16 residues. The CDR3, as DNA: TGTGCCAGCAGTTCCGGGCTAGCGGGAGGTAACAATGAGCAGTTCTTC. Its protein is CASSSGLAGGNNEQFF.

The V and J genes are TRBV12-3 or TRBV12-4 and TRBJ1-5, with 11 bases lining up with TRBD1. Trimming removed 4 bases from V and 0 bases from J; junction bases left unmatched: 14. CDR3 length: 20 residues. CDR3 amino acids: CASSSPSGQGGFYSNQPQHF. The CDR3 DNA reads TGTGCCAGCAGTTCCCCCTCGGGACAGGGGGGATTCTATAGCAATCAGCCCCAGCATTTT.